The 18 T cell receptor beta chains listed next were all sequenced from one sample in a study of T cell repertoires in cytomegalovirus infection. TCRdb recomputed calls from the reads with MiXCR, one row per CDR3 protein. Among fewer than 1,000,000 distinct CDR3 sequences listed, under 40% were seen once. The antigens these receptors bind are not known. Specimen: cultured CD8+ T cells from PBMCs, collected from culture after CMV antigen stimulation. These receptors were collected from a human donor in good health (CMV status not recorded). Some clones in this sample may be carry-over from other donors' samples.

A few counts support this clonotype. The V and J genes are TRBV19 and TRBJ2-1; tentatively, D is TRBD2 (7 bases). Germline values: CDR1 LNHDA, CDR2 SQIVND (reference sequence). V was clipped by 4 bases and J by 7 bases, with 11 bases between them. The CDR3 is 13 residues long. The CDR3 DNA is TGTGCCAGTAGTACGGGGGGCTGGAATGAGCAGTTCTTC. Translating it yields CASSTGGWNEQFF.

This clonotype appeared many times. CDR3 in DNA: TGTGCCAGCAGCTCGAACGGACAGGGAAGAATGAACACTGAAGCTTTCTTT. Its protein product is CASSSNGQGRMNTEAFF. V usage is TRBV7-9 and J usage is TRBJ1-1, with TRBD1 matching over 8 bases. Trimming removed 4 bases from V and 0 bases from J; junction bases left unmatched: 10. Germline-derived CDR1 and CDR2 are SEHNR and FQNEAQ (reference sequence). The CDR3 runs 17 residues.

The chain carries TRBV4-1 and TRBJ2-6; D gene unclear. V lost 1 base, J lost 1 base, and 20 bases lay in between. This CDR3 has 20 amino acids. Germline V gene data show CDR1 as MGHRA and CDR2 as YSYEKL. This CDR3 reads CASSQGIPLGGQSGANVLTF. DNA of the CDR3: TGCGCCAGCAGCCAAGGAATTCCCTTGGGTGGCCAATCTGGGGCCAACGTCCTGACTTTC.

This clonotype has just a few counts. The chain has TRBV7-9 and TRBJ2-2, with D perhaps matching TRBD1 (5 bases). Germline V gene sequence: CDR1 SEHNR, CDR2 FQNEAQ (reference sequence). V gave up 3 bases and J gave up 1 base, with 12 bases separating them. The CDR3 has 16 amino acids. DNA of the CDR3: TGTGCCAGCAGCTTTCTCGGACAACTGAACACCGGGGAGCTGTTTTTT. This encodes CASSFLGQLNTGELFF.

The CDR3 DNA reads TGCAGTGCTCCGCGGGAGTATGGCTACACCTTC. Protein product: CSAPREYGYTF. V gene TRBV20-1 combines with J gene TRBJ1-2, with unresolved D. The CDR3 covers 11 residues. CDR1 and CDR2 from the germline V gene are DFQATT and SNEGSKA (reference sequence). Between the trimmed V and J ends, which lost 5 bases and 5 bases, there was a span of 9 bases.

The CDR3 coding sequence is TGTGCCAGCAGCTTCGGACAGGGCCTTTTAAATCAGCCCCAGCATTTT. It specifies CASSFGQGLLNQPQHF. The chain carries TRBV7-2 and TRBJ1-5; 8 nucleotides line up with TRBD1. The V gene's germline CDR1 is SGHTA and CDR2 FQGNSA. This CDR3 comprises 16 residues. V trimming: 3 bases; J trimming: 4 bases; junction bases outside the gene matches: 8.

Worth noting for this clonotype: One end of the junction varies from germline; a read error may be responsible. This chain's CDR3 is CASSSEVAGFADTHYF. The CDR3 nucleotides read TGTGCCAGCAGTTCCGAAGTAGCGGGGTTTGCAGATACGCATTATTTT. The V call is TRBV6-2 or TRBV6-3, the J call TRBJ2-3; TRBD2 agrees at 8 bases. Germline V gene sequence: CDR1 MNHEY, CDR2 SVGEGT. The CDR3 spans 16 residues.

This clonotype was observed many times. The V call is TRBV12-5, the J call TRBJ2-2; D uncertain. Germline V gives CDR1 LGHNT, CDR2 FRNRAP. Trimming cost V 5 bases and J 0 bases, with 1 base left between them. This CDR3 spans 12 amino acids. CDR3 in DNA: TGTGCTAGTGGTACGAACACCGGGGAGCTGTTTTTT. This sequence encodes CASGTNTGELFF.

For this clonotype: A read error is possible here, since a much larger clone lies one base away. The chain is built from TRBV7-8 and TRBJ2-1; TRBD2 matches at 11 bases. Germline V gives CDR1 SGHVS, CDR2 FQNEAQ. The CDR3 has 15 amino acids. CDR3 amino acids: CASSYSGGAYNEQLF. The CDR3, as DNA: TGTGCCAGCAGCTATAGCGGGGGGGCCTACAATGAGCAGTTGTTC.

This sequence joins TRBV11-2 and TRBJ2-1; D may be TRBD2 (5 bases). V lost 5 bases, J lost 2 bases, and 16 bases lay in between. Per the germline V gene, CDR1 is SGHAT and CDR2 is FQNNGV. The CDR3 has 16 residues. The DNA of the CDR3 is TGTGCCAGCAGCCCTAGCCGGCTTACCACCTACAATGAGCAGTTCTTC. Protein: CASSPSRLTTYNEQFF.

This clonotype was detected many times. The CDR3 here is CASSPPGSRGEQYF. CDR3 nucleotides: TGTGCCAGCAGTCCTCCGGGTTCAAGGGGCGAGCAGTACTTC. The rearrangement joins TRBV7-6 to TRBJ2-7, with a weak D call TRBD1 (5 bases). CDR3 length: 14 residues. Germline CDR1 SGHVS, CDR2 FNYEAQ. V lost 6 bases and J lost 6, with 18 bases in between.

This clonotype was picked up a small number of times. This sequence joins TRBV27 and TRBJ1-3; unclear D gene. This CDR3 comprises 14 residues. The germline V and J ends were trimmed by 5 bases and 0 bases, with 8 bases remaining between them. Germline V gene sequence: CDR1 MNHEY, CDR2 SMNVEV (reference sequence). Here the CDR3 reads CASSPLLSGNTIYF. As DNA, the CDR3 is TGTGCCAGCAGTCCCCTCCTCTCTGGAAACACCATATATTTT.

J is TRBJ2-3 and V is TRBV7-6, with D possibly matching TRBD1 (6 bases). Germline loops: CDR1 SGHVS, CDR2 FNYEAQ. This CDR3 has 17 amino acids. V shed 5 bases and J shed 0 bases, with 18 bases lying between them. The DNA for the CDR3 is TGTGCCAGCAGCACAGGGCCCCTGGCGTCTAGCACAGATACGCAGTATTTT. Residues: CASSTGPLASSTDTQYF.

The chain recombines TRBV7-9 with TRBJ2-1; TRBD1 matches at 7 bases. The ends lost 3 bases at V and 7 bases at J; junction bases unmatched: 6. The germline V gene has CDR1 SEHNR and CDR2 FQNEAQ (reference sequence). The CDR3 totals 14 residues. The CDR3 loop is CASSFPGQINEQFF. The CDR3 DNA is TGTGCCAGCAGCTTTCCGGGACAGATAAATGAGCAGTTCTTC.

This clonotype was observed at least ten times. In DNA, the CDR3 is TGTGCCAGCAGTCCGAACATGAACACTGAAGCTTTCTTT. It yields the protein CASSPNMNTEAFF. The V call is TRBV12-3 or TRBV12-4, the J call TRBJ1-1; D call uncertain. The CDR3 spans 13 residues. V was cut by 5 bases and J by 0 bases, with 7 bases left in between.

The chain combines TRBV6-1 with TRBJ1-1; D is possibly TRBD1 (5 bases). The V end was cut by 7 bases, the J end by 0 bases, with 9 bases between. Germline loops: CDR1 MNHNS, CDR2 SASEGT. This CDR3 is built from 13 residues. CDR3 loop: CASTGTLNTEAFF. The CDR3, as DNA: TGTGCCAGCACCGGGACGCTGAACACTGAAGCTTTCTTT.

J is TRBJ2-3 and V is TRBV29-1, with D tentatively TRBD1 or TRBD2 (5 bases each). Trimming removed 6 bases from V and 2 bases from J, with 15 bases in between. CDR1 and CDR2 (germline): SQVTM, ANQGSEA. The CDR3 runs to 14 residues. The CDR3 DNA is TGCAGCGTGGGGGACCCCGGACCCACAGATACGCAGTATTTT. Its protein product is CSVGDPGPTDTQYF.

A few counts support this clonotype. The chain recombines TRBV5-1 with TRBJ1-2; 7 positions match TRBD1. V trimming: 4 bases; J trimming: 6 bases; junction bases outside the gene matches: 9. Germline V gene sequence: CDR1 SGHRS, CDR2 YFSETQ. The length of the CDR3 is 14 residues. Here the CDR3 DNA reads TGCGCCAGCAGCCCGTTAACAGGGGTCGATGGCTACACCTTC. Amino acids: CASSPLTGVDGYTF.